Listed below are T cell receptor beta chains from one sample, sequenced in a study of PD-1 blockade in classical Hodgkin lymphoma. Assay: immunoSEQ multiplex PCR; the TCRdb copy retains only in-frame clones and omits some. The sample carries about 150,000 clones, about 78% recorded once. Source: peripheral blood mononuclear cells (PBMCs), taken before the second cycle of nivolumab. The receptors shown here come from a human donor with classical Hodgkin lymphoma. Both conserved end residues are part of each CDR3. D genes are given only for firm matches. Only some rows state a clone size, as once, few, many or a class for expanded clones.

D: -
size: -
J: TRBJ1-2
V: TRBV11-2
DNA: TGTGCCAGCAGCCTATCGAGGTCCCATAACTATGGCTACACCTTC
CDR3: CASSLSRSHNYGYTF

D: -
size: -
J: TRBJ2-1
V: TRBV29-1
DNA: TGCAGCGCCCCTGTCCCCGCAGTTAATGAGCAGTTCTTC
CDR3: CSAPVPAVNEQFF

D: -
size: -
J: TRBJ1-2
V: TRBV6-6
DNA: TGTGCCAGCAGTTACAGCACAGGGTGGGCTGGCTACACCTTC
CDR3: CASSYSTGWAGYTF

D: -
size: -
J: TRBJ1-5
V: TRBV28
DNA: TGTGCCAGCAGCCCATGGGTCAATCAGCCCCAGCATTTT
CDR3: CASSPWVNQPQHF

D: -
size: -
J: TRBJ2-7
V: TRBV10-3
DNA: TGTGCCATCACAGAGGGGATTGAATCCTACGAGCAGTACTTC
CDR3: CAITEGIESYEQYF

D: -
size: few
J: TRBJ2-3
V: TRBV12-5
DNA: TGTGATGGGCCTTGGCTGCAGTATTTT
CDR3: CDGPWLQYF

D: -
size: few
J: TRBJ2-7
V: TRBV7-2
DNA: TGTGCCAGCAGCTTAGCTCGGCGGGGCCCCCTCGAGCAGTACTTC
CDR3: CASSLARRGPLEQYF

D: -
size: -
J: TRBJ2-1
V: TRBV4-1
DNA: TGCGCCAGCAGCCAAGGGATTACAGGTCGGGGGTTCTTC
CDR3: CASSQGITGRGFF

D: -
size: -
J: TRBJ2-2
V: TRBV7-9
DNA: TGTGCCAGCCCCCCAGTGGGCAAGCTATTTCCCACGAACACCGGGGAGCTGTTTTTT
CDR3: CASPPVGKLFPTNTGELFF

D: -
size: -
J: TRBJ2-2
V: TRBV11-1
DNA: TGTGCCAGCAGCCGAATAAGGGGACCCGGGGAGCTGTTTTTT
CDR3: CASSRIRGPGELFF

D: TRBD2
size: -
J: TRBJ2-1
V: TRBV16
DNA: TGTGCCAGCAGCCCCCGGACTAGCGGGGCCTACAATGAGCAGTTCTTC
CDR3: CASSPRTSGAYNEQFF

D: -
size: -
J: TRBJ2-5
V: TRBV6-5
DNA: TGTGCCAGCAGATACCAAGAGACCCAGTACTTC
CDR3: CASRYQETQYF

D: -
size: -
J: TRBJ2-7
V: TRBV5-1
DNA: TGCGCCAGCAGCTTTCTGCAGGGGGGGTCCTACGAGCAGTACTTC
CDR3: CASSFLQGGSYEQYF

D: -
size: -
J: TRBJ2-7
V: TRBV12-5
DNA: TGTGCTAGTGGCAGCCGATTTATCTACGAGCAGTACTTC
CDR3: CASGSRFIYEQYF

D: -
size: -
J: TRBJ1-6
V: TRBV11-2
DNA: TGTGCCAGCAGCTTAGGAGGGAAGGGCCTCCACTTT
CDR3: CASSLGGKGLHF

D: -
size: -
J: TRBJ2-7
V: TRBV9
DNA: TGTGCCAGCAGCCCCCGATCGAGGGGAGTGGTCTACGAGCAGTACTTC
CDR3: CASSPRSRGVVYEQYF

D: -
size: -
J: TRBJ1-5
V: TRBV6-6
DNA: TGTGCCAGCAAAAGGGGGGATCAGCCCCAGCATTTT
CDR3: CASKRGDQPQHF